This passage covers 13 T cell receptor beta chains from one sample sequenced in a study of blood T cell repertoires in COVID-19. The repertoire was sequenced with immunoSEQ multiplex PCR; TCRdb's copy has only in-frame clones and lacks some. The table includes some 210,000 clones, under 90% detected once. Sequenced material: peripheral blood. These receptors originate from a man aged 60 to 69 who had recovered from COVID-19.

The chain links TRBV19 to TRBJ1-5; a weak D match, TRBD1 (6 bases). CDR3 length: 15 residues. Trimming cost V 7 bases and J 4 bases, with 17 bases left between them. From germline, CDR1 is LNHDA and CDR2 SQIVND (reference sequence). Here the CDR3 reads CASIETARGNQPQHF. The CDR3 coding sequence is TGTGCCAGTATAGAGACAGCGAGGGGGAATCAGCCCCAGCATTTT.

The CDR3 reads CASSSDTSGGADEQFF. The CDR3 DNA is TGTGCCAGCAGCTCCGATACTAGCGGGGGGGCCGATGAGCAGTTCTTC. The chain has TRBV7-8 and TRBJ2-1, with 13 bases fitting TRBD2. CDR3 length: 16 amino acids. The germline V gene has CDR1 SGHVS and CDR2 FQNEAQ. V lost 4 bases, J lost 8 bases, and 8 bases stayed unmatched.

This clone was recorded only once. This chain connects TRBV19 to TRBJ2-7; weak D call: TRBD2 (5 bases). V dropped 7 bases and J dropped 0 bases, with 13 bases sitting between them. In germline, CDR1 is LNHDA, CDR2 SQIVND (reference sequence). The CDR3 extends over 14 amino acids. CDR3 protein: CASKAGAHSYEQYF. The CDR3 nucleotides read TGTGCCAGTAAGGCGGGTGCACACTCCTACGAGCAGTACTTC.

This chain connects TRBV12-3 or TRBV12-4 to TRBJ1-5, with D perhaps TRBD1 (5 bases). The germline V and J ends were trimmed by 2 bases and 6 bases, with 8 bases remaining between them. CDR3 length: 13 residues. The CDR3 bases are TGTGCCAGCAGTTTATCAGGGATTCAGCCCCAGCATTTT. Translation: CASSLSGIQPQHF.

Here the CDR3 DNA reads TGTGCCAGCAGTGAGGCGGGAGGTCTGGTAGATACGCAGTATTTT. This codes for CASSEAGGLVDTQYF. This rearrangement joins TRBV2 to TRBJ2-3, with 8 bases lining up with TRBD2. The CDR3 is 15 amino acids. V trimming: 3 bases; J trimming: 5 bases; junction bases outside the gene matches: 7. Per the germline V gene, CDR1 is SNHLY and CDR2 is FYNNEI.

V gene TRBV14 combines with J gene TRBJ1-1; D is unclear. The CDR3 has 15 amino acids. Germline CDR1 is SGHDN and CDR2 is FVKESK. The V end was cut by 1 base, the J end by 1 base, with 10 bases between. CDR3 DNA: TGTGCCAGCAGCCAAGTGAGACGGGGGAACACTGAAGCTTTCTTT. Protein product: CASSQVRRGNTEAFF.

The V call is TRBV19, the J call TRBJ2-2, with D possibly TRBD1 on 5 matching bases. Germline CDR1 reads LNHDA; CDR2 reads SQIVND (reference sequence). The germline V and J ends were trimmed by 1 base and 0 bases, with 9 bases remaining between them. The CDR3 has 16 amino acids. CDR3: CASSIAARANTGELFF. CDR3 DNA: TGTGCCAGTAGTATAGCGGCCAGGGCGAACACCGGGGAGCTGTTTTTT.

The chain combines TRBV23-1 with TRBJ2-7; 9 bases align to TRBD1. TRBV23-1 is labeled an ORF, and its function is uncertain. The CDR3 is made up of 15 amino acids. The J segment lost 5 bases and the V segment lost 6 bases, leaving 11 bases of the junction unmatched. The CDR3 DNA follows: TGCGCCAGCAGCCTGCGGGACAGGGTCGGGCACGAGCAGTACTTC. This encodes CASSLRDRVGHEQYF.

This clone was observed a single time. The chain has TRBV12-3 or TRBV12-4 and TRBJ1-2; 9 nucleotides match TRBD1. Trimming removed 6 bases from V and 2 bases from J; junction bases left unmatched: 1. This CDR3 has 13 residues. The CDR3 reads CASRTGGNYGYTF. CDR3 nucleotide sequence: TGTGCCAGCAGAACAGGGGGCAACTATGGCTACACCTTC.

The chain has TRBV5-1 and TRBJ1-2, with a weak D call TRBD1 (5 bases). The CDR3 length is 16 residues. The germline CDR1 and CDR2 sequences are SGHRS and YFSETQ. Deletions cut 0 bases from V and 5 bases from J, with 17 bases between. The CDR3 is CASSLDFRWTQYGYTF. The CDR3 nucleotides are TGCGCCAGCAGCTTGGATTTTCGGTGGACACAGTATGGCTACACCTTC. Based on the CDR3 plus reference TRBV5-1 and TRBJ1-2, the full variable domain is KAGVTQTPRYLIKTRGQQVTLSCSPISGHRSVSWYQQTPGQGLQFLFEYFSETQRNKGNFPGRFSGRQFSNSRSEMNVSTLELGDSALYLCASSLDFRWTQYGYTFGSGTRLTVV.

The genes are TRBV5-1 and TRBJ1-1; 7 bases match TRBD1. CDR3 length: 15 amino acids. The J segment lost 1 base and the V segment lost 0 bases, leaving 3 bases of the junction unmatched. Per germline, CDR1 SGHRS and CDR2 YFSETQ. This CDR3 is CASSLVGTANTEAFF. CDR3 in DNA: TGCGCCAGCAGCTTGGTAGGGACAGCGAACACTGAAGCTTTCTTT.

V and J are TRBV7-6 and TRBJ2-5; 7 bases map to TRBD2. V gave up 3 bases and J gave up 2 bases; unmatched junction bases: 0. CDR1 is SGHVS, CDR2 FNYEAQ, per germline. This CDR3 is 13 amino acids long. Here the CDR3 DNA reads TGTGCCAGCAGCTTTAGCGGGCAAGAGACCCAGTACTTC. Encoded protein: CASSFSGQETQYF.

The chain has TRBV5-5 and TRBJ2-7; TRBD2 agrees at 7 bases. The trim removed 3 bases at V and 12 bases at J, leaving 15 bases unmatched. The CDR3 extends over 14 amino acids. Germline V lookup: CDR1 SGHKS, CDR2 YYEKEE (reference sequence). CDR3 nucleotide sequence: TGTGCCAGCAGCTCCGGCGGTAGCGGGCCCTACCCGTACTTC. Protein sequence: CASSSGGSGPYPYF.